The entry below gives a single T cell receptor beta chain sequence along with its context. The sample originates from a study of blood T cell repertoires in COVID-19. The overall study: The United States, Italy and Spain supplied acute and convalescent COVID-19 samples.

Source study methods: Using reference gene primer amplification, nucleated cell counts were estimated. Libraries were prepared by immunoSEQ multiplex PCR; TCRdb keeps only in-frame clonotypes and omits some of them. The V and J calls and clone size were taken over from that table, and D and trimming were inferred from the DNA. The sample contains approximately 250,000 clones, 86% of which appear only once. The CDR3 extends over 17 amino acids. V dropped 1 base and J dropped 2 bases, with 15 bases sitting between them. CDR1 and CDR2 (germline): SNHLY, FYNNEI. This receptor was taken from a woman aged 60-75 years who had recovered from COVID-19. The rearrangement links TRBV2 to TRBJ1-5, with D uncertain. The material sequenced was peripheral blood. In DNA, the CDR3 is TGTGCCAGCAGTGAAGAGTTCCCAGGTTATGGCAATCAGCCCCAGCATTTT. This sequence encodes CASSEEFPGYGNQPQHF.